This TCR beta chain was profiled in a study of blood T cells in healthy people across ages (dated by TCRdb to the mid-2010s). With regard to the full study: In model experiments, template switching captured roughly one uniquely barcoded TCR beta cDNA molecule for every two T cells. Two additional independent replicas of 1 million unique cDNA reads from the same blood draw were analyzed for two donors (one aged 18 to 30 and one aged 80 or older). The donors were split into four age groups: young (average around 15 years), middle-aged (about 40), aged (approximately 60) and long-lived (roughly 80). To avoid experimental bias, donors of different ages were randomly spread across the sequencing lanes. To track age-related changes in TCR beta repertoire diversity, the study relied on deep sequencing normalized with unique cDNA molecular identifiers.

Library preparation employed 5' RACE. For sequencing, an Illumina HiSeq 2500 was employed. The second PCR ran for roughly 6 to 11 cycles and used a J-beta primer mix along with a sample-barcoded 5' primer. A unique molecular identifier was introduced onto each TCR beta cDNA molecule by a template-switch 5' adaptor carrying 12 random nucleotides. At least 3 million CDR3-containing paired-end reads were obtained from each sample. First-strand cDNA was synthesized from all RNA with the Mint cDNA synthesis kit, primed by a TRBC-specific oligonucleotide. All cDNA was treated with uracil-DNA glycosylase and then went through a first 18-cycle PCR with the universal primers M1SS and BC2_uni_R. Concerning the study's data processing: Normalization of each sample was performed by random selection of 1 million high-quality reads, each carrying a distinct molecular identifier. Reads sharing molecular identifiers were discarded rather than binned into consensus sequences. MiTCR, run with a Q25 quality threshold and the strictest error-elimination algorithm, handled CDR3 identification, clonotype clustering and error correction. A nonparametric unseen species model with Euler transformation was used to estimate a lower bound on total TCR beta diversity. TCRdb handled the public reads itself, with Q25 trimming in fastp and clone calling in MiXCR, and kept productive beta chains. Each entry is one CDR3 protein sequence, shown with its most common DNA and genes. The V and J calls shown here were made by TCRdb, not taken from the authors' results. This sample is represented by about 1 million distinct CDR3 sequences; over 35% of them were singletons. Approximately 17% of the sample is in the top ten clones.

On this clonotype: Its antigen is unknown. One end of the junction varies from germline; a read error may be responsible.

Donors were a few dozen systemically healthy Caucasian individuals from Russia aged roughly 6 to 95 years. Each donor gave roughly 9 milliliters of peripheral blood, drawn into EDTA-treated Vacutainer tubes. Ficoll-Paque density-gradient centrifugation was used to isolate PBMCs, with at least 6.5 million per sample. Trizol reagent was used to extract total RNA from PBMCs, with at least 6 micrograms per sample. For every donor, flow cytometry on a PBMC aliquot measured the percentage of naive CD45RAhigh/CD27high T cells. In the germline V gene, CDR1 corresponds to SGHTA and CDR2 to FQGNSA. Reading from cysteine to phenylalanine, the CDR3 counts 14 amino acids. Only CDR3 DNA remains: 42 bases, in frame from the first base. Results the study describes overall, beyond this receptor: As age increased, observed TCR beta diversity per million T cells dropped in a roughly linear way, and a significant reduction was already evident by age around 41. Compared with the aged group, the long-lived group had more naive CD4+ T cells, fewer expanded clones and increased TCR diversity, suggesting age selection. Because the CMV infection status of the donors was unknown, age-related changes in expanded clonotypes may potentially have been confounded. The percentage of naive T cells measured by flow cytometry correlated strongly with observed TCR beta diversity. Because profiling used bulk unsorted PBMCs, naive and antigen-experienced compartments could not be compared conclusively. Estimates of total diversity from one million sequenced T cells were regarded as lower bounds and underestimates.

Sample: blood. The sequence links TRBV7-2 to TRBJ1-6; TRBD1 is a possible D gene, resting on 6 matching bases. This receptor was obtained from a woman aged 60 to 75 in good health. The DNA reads TGTGCCAGCAGCTTAAGGCAGGGGAATTCCCCCCCCCACTTT. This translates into CASSLRQGNSPPHF.